This is a list of T cell receptor beta chains from one sample in a study of beta chain features in type 1 diabetes. Sequencing was performed with immunoSEQ multiplex PCR; in TCRdb, only in-frame clones are kept and a portion is missing. The sample carries about 410,000 clones, roughly 14% recorded once. The sequencing input was naive CD4+ T cells from blood. The receptors derive from a young man in good health. Each CDR3 is given with its conserved first and last residue. The D gene is left open where the match is weak. Expanded clones get a size class; other rows say once, few or many, or leave the size out.

>NA|TRBV7-3|TRBJ2-1|TRBD2
TGTGCCAGCAGCAAGAGCGGGAGGGCCGGAAATGAGCAGTTCTTC
CASSKSGRAGNEQFF
>NA|TRBV4-3|TRBJ2-4|TRBD2
TGCGCCAGCAGCCAACGGACTAGCGGGTTAGCCAAAAACATTCAGTACTTC
CASSQRTSGLAKNIQYF
>NA|TRBV4-1|TRBJ2-5|NA
TGCGCCAGCAGCCAAGATCGGGCGGCGTCCCAAGAGACCCAGTACTTC
CASSQDRAASQETQYF
>few|TRBV7-2|TRBJ2-1|TRBD2
TGTGCCAGCAGCTTATCCGGGGGGACCACCTACAATGAGCAGTTCTTC
CASSLSGGTTYNEQFF
>few|TRBV14|TRBJ1-6|NA
TGTGCCAGCAGCCCGCTAGTAGGGTCCATAGATTCACCCCTCCACTTT
CASSPLVGSIDSPLHF
>NA|TRBV5-6|TRBJ2-1|TRBD2
TGTGCCAGCACCAAGGGAGGGCGGCGTCAGTTCTTC
CASTKGGRRQFF
>NA|TRBV7-9|TRBJ2-7|TRBD1
TGTGCCAGCAGCTTAGAGGGGGCCTACTCCTACGAGCAGTACTTC
CASSLEGAYSYEQYF
>few|TRBV7-9|TRBJ2-6|NA
TGTGCCAGCAGCCAGATCGCGAGCGCTGGGGCCAACGTCCTGACTTTC
CASSQIASAGANVLTF
>NA|TRBV7-2|TRBJ2-5|TRBD1
TGTGCCAGCAGTAGCGACAGGGGGGAGACCCAGTACTTC
CASSSDRGETQYF
>few|TRBV7-9|TRBJ2-5|NA
TGTGCCAGCAATAGTGCACAGTGGCAAGAGACCCAGTACTTC
CASNSAQWQETQYF
>few|TRBV5-1|TRBJ2-2|TRBD2
TGCGCCAGCAGCCTGACTAGCGGGAGCACCGGGGAGCTGTTTTTT
CASSLTSGSTGELFF
>few|TRBV29-1|TRBJ1-1|NA
TGCAGCGTTGCCCCTAGGGCTGAAGCTTTCTTT
CSVAPRAEAFF
>NA|TRBV6-4|TRBJ2-5|TRBD2
TGTGCCAGCAGTGCGCCTAGCGGGAGCCAAGAGACCCAGTACTTC
CASSAPSGSQETQYF
>NA|TRBV7-2|TRBJ2-5|TRBD2
TGTGCCAGCAGCTTCCTACCCCGGACTAGCGGGGGAAAAGAGACCCAGTACTTC
CASSFLPRTSGGKETQYF
>NA|TRBV9|TRBJ1-2|NA
TGTGCCAGCAGCGTAGAAGCAGGAGACAAAGGGGGCTATGGCTACACCTTC
CASSVEAGDKGGYGYTF
>NA|TRBV18|TRBJ2-1|NA
TGTGCCAGCTCACCACCCGGGTTTCATGAGCAGTTCTTC
CASSPPGFHEQFF
>many|TRBV30|TRBJ1-1|NA
TGTGCTACTAGGAGGCATTCCACTGAAGCTTTCTTT
CATRRHSTEAFF
>NA|TRBV4-2|TRBJ2-3|NA
TGTGCCAGCTCCTCGGGCTGGGGCGATACGCAGTATTTT
CASSSGWGDTQYF
>NA|TRBV7-9|TRBJ2-3|TRBD1
TGTGCCAGCAGCTTGAACAGGGGGCGGTCAGATACGCAGTATTTT
CASSLNRGRSDTQYF
>NA|TRBV7-2|TRBJ2-1|NA
TGTGCCAGCAGCTTAGTTAGCGGCGTTCCGTTCTTC
CASSLVSGVPFF
>NA|TRBV4-1|TRBJ2-7|NA
TGCGCCAGCAGCCAACCCGGGTGGGGGACATCCTACGAGCAGTACTTC
CASSQPGWGTSYEQYF
>NA|TRBV4-2|TRBJ2-2|TRBD2
TGTGCCAGCAGCCAAGAGTGGCGGGAGTGGCAATGGCATCGGGAGCTGTTTTTT
CASSQEWREWQWHRELFF
>few|TRBV4-1|TRBJ2-5|TRBD2
TGCGCCAGCAGCAGCTCGGGACTAGCGGGGTCCCTTAGGGGCGAGACCCAGTACTTC
CASSSSGLAGSLRGETQYF
>NA|TRBV5-1|TRBJ2-2|NA
TGCGCCAGCAGCTTGGGTAGCGCCACCGGGGAGCTGTTTTTT
CASSLGSATGELFF
>NA|TRBV6-1|TRBJ2-4|NA
TGTGCCAGCAGTGAAGTCTTATCTGGCATTCAGTACTTC
CASSEVLSGIQYF
>NA|TRBV25-1|TRBJ2-5|TRBD1
TGTGCCAGCAGTGTAGGGGGCAGGGGCCAAGAGACCCAGTACTTC
CASSVGGRGQETQYF
>once|TRBV18|TRBJ2-5|TRBD1
TGTGCCAGCTCACCGAAGACAGGGCTTCAGGAGACCCAGTACTTC
CASSPKTGLQETQYF
>NA|TRBV29-1|TRBJ2-7|NA
TGCAGCGTTGGTTCCAGGGTAGACGAGCAGTACTTC
CSVGSRVDEQYF
>NA|TRBV29-1|TRBJ1-4|NA
TGCAGCGTTGGGGGCAGTGAGCATGAAAAACTGTTTTTT
CSVGGSEHEKLFF
>NA|TRBV6-1|TRBJ2-7|TRBD2
TGTGCCAGCAGTGAAGTGGCTAGCGGGGGCCCCTACGAGCAGTACTTC
CASSEVASGGPYEQYF
>few|TRBV18|TRBJ2-7|NA
TGTGCCAGCTCACTTCAAGCCGGGGCCCAATACGAGCAGTACTTC
CASSLQAGAQYEQYF
>NA|TRBV7-9|TRBJ1-2|NA
TGTGCCAGCAGCCAGGGTGCGGGTGGCTACACCTTC
CASSQGAGGYTF
>few|TRBV11-3|TRBJ2-2|NA
TGTGCCAGCAGCCGAAGGGACGGACCCACCGGGGAGCTGTTTTTT
CASSRRDGPTGELFF
>NA|TRBV29-1|TRBJ2-3|NA
TGCAGCGTTGGCCGGGTCACAGATACGCAGTATTTT
CSVGRVTDTQYF
>NA|TRBV5-1|TRBJ2-5|TRBD2
TGCGCCAGCAGTGGGACTAGCGGGGCCGAGACCCAGTACTTC
CASSGTSGAETQYF
>NA|TRBV7-9|TRBJ2-1|TRBD1
TGTGCCAGCAGCTTAGGGACAGGTCGGTTGCACAATGAGCAGTTCTTC
CASSLGTGRLHNEQFF